The T cell receptor (beta chain) under discussion was sequenced for a study of shared clonotypes between healthy human individuals. Concerning this clone itself: Its target is not known.

Splitting of each subset's genomic DNA was done evenly across several immunoSEQ plates. Assay: immunoSEQ multiplex PCR; the TCRdb copy retains only in-frame clones and omits some. The table records 1.4 million to 1.5 million clones, about 96% of them present only once. General study findings and limits: Among several donors, approximately 5% of naive CD4 clonotypes were found in common. It was the non-shared clonotypes that had lower generation probabilities than clonotypes shared by all four donors.

The CDR3 contains 12 residues. The germline V and J ends were trimmed by 3 bases and 1 base, with 5 bases remaining between them. Germline loops: CDR1 SQVTM, CDR2 ANQGSEA. Sequenced input: naive CD4+ T cells sorted from blood. As to subset: CD45RA+ positively selected. The TCR sequence derives from a man under 40 in good health. V and J are TRBV29-1 and TRBJ2-3; D gene uncertain. CDR3 sequence: CSVDERTDTQYF. The CDR3 DNA reads TGCAGCGTTGACGAACGCACAGATACGCAGTATTTT.